Given below is one TCR beta chain in context. Its antigen is not yet known. Per-base quality was not reported, and no clone a single base away is much larger than it. V is cut by 5 bases and J by 2 bases, and the space between the germline ends is 15 bases. CDR1 is given as SGHAT and CDR2 as FQNNGV, both from the germline V gene. The CDR3 contains 15 residues, cysteine and phenylalanine counted. The retained sequence is limited to the CDR3, 45 bases, with the frame set at the first base. Using the deep immunoSEQ assay, TCR CDR3 regions were amplified from genomic DNA by multiplex PCR. Extracted genomic DNA from each cell subset was spread evenly across all wells of several immunoSEQ 96-well plates, with each plate serving as a replicate. Each replicate PCR for sorted subsets received 200 ng genomic DNA, equal to about 30,000 T cell genomes. The purified libraries were quantified using a Qubit 3.0 fluorometer, sized with a Bioanalyzer 2100, and then quantified again using the KAPA Library Quantification kit. Every immunoSEQ 96-well plate was sequenced on a separate single-read 150-cycle Illumina NextSeq 550 flow cell. From the authors' description of their analysis: Because the immunoSEQ output included only junctional sequences and no quality scores, the filtering could not be the same as the filtering used for full-length reads. Sequences were annotated with PyIR, a Python wrapper for IgBLAST v1.9, and V/J genes and CDR3 were assigned using IMGT germline references. Reads were removed for weak V/J assignments (E-value above 1e-6), missing CDR3, stop codons, out-of-frame junctions, or ambiguous translated residues. A V3J clonotype was defined by an identical inferred V gene, J gene, and CDR3 amino acid sequence. Percentage overlap between repertoires was computed as shared unique clonotypes divided by the size of the smaller repertoire. Repertoire richness was assessed with RTK rarefaction, the Chao1 estimator, and Recon v2.1 estimates of unobserved clonotypes. For all TCRbeta clonotypes obtained by the gDNA method from a handful of donors, generation probabilities were computed with OLGA. Here the immuneACCESS table is served through TCRdb, limited to in-frame sequences with V and J called. Missing clones are a known gap in these copies; in checked studies unresolved V genes cover under half, and the rest lacks a known reason. The DNA was the basis for D and trimming; V, J and clone size are from that table. Present in this sample are hundreds of thousands of clones, about 96% of which were seen just once. The ten biggest clones cover 0.11% of the sample.

This sample is part of a study of shared clonotypes between healthy human individuals (dated by TCRdb to 2020 to 2021). Some background on the complete study: A few men and a couple of women, aged 18 to 49 years, made up the cohort. For each donor, CD4 naive and CD4 memory were each run on three plates, CD8 naive on two plates, and CD8 memory on one plate. To estimate repertoire size and how much clonotypes are shared between individuals, the study performed deep sequencing of blood TCR repertoires from about five healthy adults. Different laboratories and diverse techniques were used to prepare libraries and sequence TCR repertoires, to increase sequencing depth and limit assay-specific biases. Leukapheresis yielded between about 0.9 and 9 billion PBMCs per donor. Summary of the overall study and its limitations: Only blood was sampled, and tissue TCR repertoires likely differ from those in blood. Roughly 5% of naive CD4, 3.5% of naive CD8, around 2.3% of memory CD4, and around 0.42% of memory CD8 clonotypes were shared across several donors. Naive subsets generally had larger estimated clonotype richness than memory subsets did. Clonotypes shared by all four sorted-subset donors showed higher generation probabilities than non-shared clonotypes. Incomplete sequencing was indicated by rarefaction of sorted-subset datasets, despite the large sequencing depth. The small number of donors limited the genetic and exposure-history diversity represented. Pairwise subsampling led to the expectation that sequencing depth would affect the degree of clonotype sharing among donors.

For the CD8 naive samples, CD45RO-negative cells were positively selected for CCR7, yielding a CD45RA+CCR7+ population from which TemRA cells were excluded. The donors were healthy, HIV-negative adults with no recently reported acute infections or vaccinations. All donors were Caucasian adults living in Nashville, Tennessee, USA. Blood was obtained by leukapheresis, after which PBMCs were separated by Ficoll-Histopaque density gradient centrifugation and cryopreserved in liquid nitrogen vapor phase. Analytical flow cytometry was used to check the purity and quantity of each magnetically sorted T cell population. Each sorted fraction had its genomic DNA isolated and then quantified by UV absorbance on a Nanodrop 2000c.

The sequencing input was naive CD8+ T cells sorted from blood. The cell subset or site label for this specimen denotes: CD45RA+CCR7+. The TCR sequence derives from a woman aged 25 to 39 in good health. Here the chain combines TRBV11-2 and TRBJ2-5; TRBD2 is a weak D gene call, 6 bases matching. The CDR3 protein: CASSRPRGRQETQYF. The DNA is as follows: TGTGCCAGCAGCCGCCCTCGGGGGAGGCAAGAGACCCAGTACTTC. When the CDR3 is completed using the reference TRBV11-2 and TRBJ2-5 genes on either side, the full variable domain is EAGVAQSPRYKIIEKRQSVAFWCNPISGHATLYWYQQILGQGPKLLIQFQNNGVVDDSQLPKDRFSAERLKGVDSTLKIQPAKLEDSAVYLCASSRPRGRQETQYFGPGTRLLVL.